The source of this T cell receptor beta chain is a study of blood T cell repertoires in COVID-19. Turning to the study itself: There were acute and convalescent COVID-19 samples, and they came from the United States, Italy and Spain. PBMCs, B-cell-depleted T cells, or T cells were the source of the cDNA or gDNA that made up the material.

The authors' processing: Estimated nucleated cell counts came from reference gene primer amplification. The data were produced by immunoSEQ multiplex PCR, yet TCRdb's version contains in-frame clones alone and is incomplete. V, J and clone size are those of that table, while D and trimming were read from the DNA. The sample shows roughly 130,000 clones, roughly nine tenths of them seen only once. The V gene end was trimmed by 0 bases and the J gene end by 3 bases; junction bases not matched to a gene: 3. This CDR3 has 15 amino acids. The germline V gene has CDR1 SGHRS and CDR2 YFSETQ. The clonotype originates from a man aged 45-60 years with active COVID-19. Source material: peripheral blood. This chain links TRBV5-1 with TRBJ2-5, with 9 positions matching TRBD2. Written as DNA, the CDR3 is TGCGCCAGCAGCTTGGTTAGCGGGGGCAAAGAGACCCAGTACTTC. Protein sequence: CASSLVSGGKETQYF.